The 12 T cell receptor beta chains below all came from one sample that was sequenced in a study of response to subunit inactivated influenza vaccine. In TCRdb, the RT-PCR reads were re-called with MiXCR into one record per CDR3 protein. The sample shows 500,000 to 600,000 distinct CDR3 sequences, around 8% of them seen only once. This material consisted of PBMCs from blood, taken roughly 24 months after vaccination. These TCRs come from a man between 50 and 70 years old who received an inactivated influenza vaccine.

This clonotype was seen only a few times. This sequence joins TRBV5-4 and TRBJ2-7, with D possibly TRBD2 on 6 matching bases. Germline values: CDR1 SGHNT, CDR2 YYREEE (reference sequence). V lost 5 bases and J 3 bases, leaving 18 bases between the germline ends. This CDR3 has 15 amino acids. The CDR3 loop reads CASRNLDRGYYEQYF. The CDR3 coding sequence is TGTGCCAGCAGAAATTTAGACCGGGGGTACTACGAGCAGTACTTC.

This clonotype was found a few times. This sequence joins TRBV5-1 and TRBJ1-2, with 8 bases fitting TRBD1. V was clipped by 3 bases and J by 7 bases; unmatched bases: 8. This CDR3 spans 14 amino acids. Germline V gives CDR1 SGHRS, CDR2 YFSETQ. Here the CDR3 DNA reads TGCGCCAGCAGCTGGGGATCCCAGGGGGCTGGCTACACCTTC. Encoded protein: CASSWGSQGAGYTF. Supplemented by reference TRBV5-1 and TRBJ1-2, the full variable domain reads KAGVTQTPRYLIKTRGQQVTLSCSPISGHRSVSWYQQTPGQGLQFLFEYFSETQRNKGNFPGRFSGRQFSNSRSEMNVSTLELGDSALYLCASSWGSQGAGYTFGSGTRLTVV.

This clonotype was observed a handful of times. The rearrangement uses TRBV4-3 and TRBJ2-6; no clear D gene. The germline V gene has CDR1 LGHNA and CDR2 YSLEER. CDR3 size: 16 residues. V was pared by 0 bases and J by 0 bases, with 6 bases between. The CDR3 is CASSQDMHSGANVLTF. CDR3 DNA sequence: TGCGCCAGCAGCCAAGATATGCACTCTGGGGCCAACGTCCTGACTTTC.

This clonotype showed up just a few times. The chain carries TRBV4-3 and TRBJ1-1; TRBD1 matches 8 bases. With 1 base clipped from V and 5 bases from J, the junction kept 6 bases outside the gene matches. Germline assignment: CDR1 LGHNA and CDR2 YSLEER. The CDR3 is 15 residues long. The CDR3 sequence is CASSQVGTGGTEAFF. The CDR3 bases are TGCGCCAGCAGCCAAGTGGGAACAGGGGGAACTGAAGCTTTCTTT.

This clonotype appeared many times. The chain is built from TRBV5-1 and TRBJ2-5, with no clear D. The V end was cut by 0 bases, the J end by 1 base, with 7 bases between. CDR3 length: 14 amino acids. CDR1 is SGHRS and CDR2 is YFSETQ in the germline V gene. CDR3 region: CASSLGTIQETQYF. The CDR3 DNA reads as TGCGCCAGCAGCTTGGGTACAATCCAAGAGACCCAGTACTTC.

The chain employs TRBV6-2 or TRBV6-3 and TRBJ1-2; D might be TRBD1 (6 bases). The CDR3 covers 13 residues. Between the trimmed V and J ends, which lost 5 bases and 7 bases, there was a span of 14 bases. CDR1 MNHEY and CDR2 SVGEGT come from the germline V gene. Here the CDR3 reads CASSPPGGGGYTF. CDR3 bases: TGTGCCAGCAGTCCCCCCGGGGGCGGTGGCTACACCTTC.

This clonotype was observed at least ten times. The chain employs TRBV4-3 and TRBJ2-7; 8 bases fit TRBD2. Germline trimming cut 1 base from V and 1 base from J; bases unmatched to any gene: 6. The CDR3 is made up of 16 amino acids. CDR1 LGHNA and CDR2 YSLEER come from the germline V gene. CDR3: CASSQGASGSSYEQYF. CDR3 in DNA: TGCGCCAGCAGCCAAGGGGCTAGCGGGTCTTCCTACGAGCAGTACTTC.

The chain recombines TRBV7-3 with TRBJ2-3; perhaps TRBD2 as D (7 bases). Germline CDR1 reads SGHTA; CDR2 reads FQGTGA. Trimming cost V 4 bases and J 0 bases, with 17 bases left between them. The CDR3 loop spans 17 amino acids. In DNA form, the CDR3 reads TGTGCCAGCAGCTCGAGGGGGGGGACGGTGAGCACAGATACGCAGTATTTT. Encoded protein: CASSSRGGTVSTDTQYF. Full variable domain (outside the CDR3, taken from reference TRBV7-3 and TRBJ2-3): GAGVSQTPSNKVTEKGKYVELRCDPISGHTALYWYRQSLGQGPEFLIYFQGTGAADDSGLPNDRFFAVRPEGSVSTLKIQRTERGDSAVYLCASSSRGGTVSTDTQYFGPGTRLTVL.

This chain uses TRBV25-1 with TRBJ2-1, with 12 bases identical to TRBD2. The CDR3 sequence is 16 residues long. In germline, CDR1 is MGHDK, CDR2 SYGVNS. J gave up 9 bases and V 3 bases, and 9 bases lay outside the gene matches. The DNA of the CDR3 is TGTGCCAGCAGTGACCCAAGACTAGCGGGAGTGATTGAGCAGTTCTTC. Protein: CASSDPRLAGVIEQFF.

There are many counts of this clonotype. V is TRBV12-3 or TRBV12-4 and J is TRBJ1-6; D gene unclear. The CDR3 loop spans 15 amino acids. V was shortened by 6 bases and J by 7 bases, with 16 bases between the two germline ends. The CDR3 loop is CASRAGEGKNSPLHF. Here the CDR3 DNA reads TGTGCCAGCAGGGCTGGGGAGGGAAAAAATTCACCCCTCCACTTT.

The rearrangement links TRBV10-3 to TRBJ2-1, with 11 bases aligning to TRBD2. This CDR3 region has 17 residues. V trimming: 5 bases; J trimming: 5 bases; junction bases outside the gene matches: 11. Per germline, CDR1 ENHRY and CDR2 SYGVKD. The CDR3 DNA sequence: TGTGCCATCAGTCCTGGCGTCGCGGGACTAGCGGACAATGAGCAGTTCTTC. Amino acids: CAISPGVAGLADNEQFF.

This clonotype was picked up many times. J is TRBJ2-6 and V is TRBV5-1; D unresolved. The germline gives CDR1 SGHRS, CDR2 YFSETQ. Trimming removed 0 bases from V and 0 bases from J, with 10 bases in between. This CDR3 is built from 17 residues. The CDR3 sequence: CASSLVPVSSGANVLTF. As DNA, the CDR3 is TGCGCCAGCAGCTTGGTTCCAGTCTCCTCTGGGGCCAACGTCCTGACTTTC. Full variable domain (outside the CDR3, taken from reference TRBV5-1 and TRBJ2-6): KAGVTQTPRYLIKTRGQQVTLSCSPISGHRSVSWYQQTPGQGLQFLFEYFSETQRNKGNFPGRFSGRQFSNSRSEMNVSTLELGDSALYLCASSLVPVSSGANVLTFGAGSRLTVL.